What follows are 24 T cell receptor beta chains derived from one specimen sequenced in a study of shared clonotypes between healthy human individuals. The repertoire was sequenced with immunoSEQ multiplex PCR; TCRdb's copy has only in-frame clones and lacks some. The table has 1.5 million to 2.5 million clones, approximately 94% seen once. Naive-designated CD8 cells lacked CD45RO, were positively enriched for CCR7, and omitted terminally differentiated effector memory CD45RA+ cells. The sequenced sample was naive CD8+ T cells sorted from blood. The source of these receptors is a man younger than 35 in good health.

Worth noting for this clone: Other nucleotide sequences in the sample specify the same CDR3. The rearrangement uses TRBV19 and TRBJ2-7; no clear D gene. Per the germline V gene, CDR1 is LNHDA and CDR2 is SQIVND (reference sequence). The length of the CDR3 is 14 residues. V dropped 1 base and J dropped 0 bases, with 7 bases sitting between them. The CDR3 sequence is CASSIGVSSYEQYF. The DNA of the CDR3 is TGTGCCAGTAGTATAGGGGTCAGCTCCTACGAGCAGTACTTC. Variable domain in full (rest from reference TRBV19 and TRBJ2-7): DGGITQSPKYLFRKEGQNVTLSCEQNLNHDAMYWYRQDPGQGLRLIYYSQIVNDFQKGDIAEGYSVSREKKESFPLTVTSAQKNPTAFYLCASSIGVSSYEQYFGPGTRLTVT.

The table lists this clone with a count of one. The chain couples TRBV27 to TRBJ2-1; D not certain. Germline V gives CDR1 MNHEY, CDR2 SMNVEV (reference sequence). This CDR3 is 15 amino acids long. V was clipped by 3 bases and J by 6 bases, with 15 bases between them. The CDR3, as DNA: TGTGCCAGCAGTTTTTCGTCTGGGCCGGGCAATGAGCAGTTCTTC. This codes for CASSFSSGPGNEQFF.

In the case of this clone: Other DNA variants within this sample encode the same CDR3. V usage is TRBV10-2 and J usage is TRBJ2-7; D perhaps matches TRBD1 (5 bases). Trimming pared 6 bases from V and 4 bases from J, leaving 10 bases between. Germline assignment: CDR1 WSHSY and CDR2 SAAADI. This CDR3 has 12 residues. CDR3 protein: CASSPDSYEQYF. CDR3 in DNA: TGCGCCAGCAGCCCCGACAGTTACGAGCAGTACTTC.

V usage is TRBV19 and J usage is TRBJ2-7; no clear D gene. Germline V lookup: CDR1 LNHDA, CDR2 SQIVND (reference sequence). This CDR3 is built from 15 residues. The V gene lost 5 bases and the J gene lost 7 bases, with 21 bases spanning the gap. CDR3 sequence (DNA): TGTGCCAGTAGTTCCTCCGAGGCCCCATCAAAGGAGCAGTACTTC. It specifies CASSSSEAPSKEQYF.

This chain joins TRBV6-5 and TRBJ1-1, with 7 bases lining up with TRBD1. The CDR3 runs 16 residues. V shed 0 bases and J 5 bases; nucleotides not matched to a gene: 9. Germline loops: CDR1 MNHEY, CDR2 SVGAGI. CDR3 loop: CASSYSQGGLDTEAFF. CDR3 DNA: TGTGCCAGCAGTTACTCCCAGGGGGGCTTGGATACTGAAGCTTTCTTT.

The gene calls are TRBV11-2 and TRBJ2-1; TRBD1 matches at 9 bases. Germline V gene lookup returns CDR1 SGHAT and CDR2 FQNNGV. CDR3 length: 15 residues. J gave up 5 bases and V 4 bases, and 6 bases lay outside the gene matches. The CDR3 spells CASSYTGGYNNEQFF. In DNA, the CDR3 is TGTGCCAGCAGCTACACAGGGGGCTACAACAATGAGCAGTTCTTC.

This clone appeared once. The V call is TRBV4-1, the J call TRBJ2-7; D is perhaps TRBD2 (6 bases). Per the germline V gene, CDR1 is MGHRA and CDR2 is YSYEKL. The CDR3 spans 13 residues. The V gene lost 2 bases and the J gene lost 7 bases, with 12 bases spanning the gap. The CDR3 here is CASSQRDSGEQYF. CDR3 DNA sequence: TGCGCCAGCAGCCAACGGGACTCGGGGGAGCAGTACTTC.

CDR3 sequence: CASSWRQTYEQYF. Here the CDR3 DNA reads TGTGCCAGCAGCTGGAGGCAGACCTACGAGCAGTACTTC. The chain joins TRBV5-5 to TRBJ2-7; TRBD2 might be the D (5 bases). V was cut by 3 bases and J by 2 bases, with 9 bases left in between. This CDR3 contains 13 residues. Germline loops: CDR1 SGHKS, CDR2 YYEKEE (reference sequence).

The chain uses TRBV2 and TRBJ1-1; 7 nucleotides match TRBD1. The CDR3 totals 12 residues. CDR1 is SNHLY and CDR2 is FYNNEI in the germline V gene. After removal of 8 bases from V and 5 bases from J, the junction contained 5 bases not matched to a gene. The CDR3 DNA reads as TGTGCCAGCTGGGACAGCATGACTGAAGCTTTCTTT. It codes for CASWDSMTEAFF.

Points on this clone: Other nucleotide sequences from this sample produce the same CDR3. J is TRBJ1-1 and V is TRBV6-5, with D possibly matching TRBD1 (6 bases). Germline CDR1 and CDR2: MNHEY and SVGAGI. CDR3 size: 14 residues. V gave up 0 bases and J gave up 3 bases, with 8 bases separating them. The CDR3 nucleotides read TGTGCCAGCAGTTACTCACCAGGGGACACTGAAGCTTTCTTT. Amino acid sequence: CASSYSPGDTEAFF.

This chain joins TRBV27 and TRBJ2-4, with TRBD2 identical over 13 bases. The CDR3 consists of 17 residues. Germline CDR1 and CDR2: MNHEY and SMNVEV (reference sequence). Trimming took 5 bases from V and 9 from J; bases not matched to a gene: 13. The CDR3 protein is CASSPLLAGGPGVIQYF. In nucleotides, the CDR3 is TGTGCCAGCAGTCCTTTACTAGCGGGGGGGCCGGGGGTCATTCAGTACTTC.

The chain links TRBV27 to TRBJ2-5; TRBD1 matches at 9 bases. CDR1 and CDR2 (germline): MNHEY, SMNVEV (reference sequence). The V gene end was trimmed by 1 base and the J gene end by 5 bases; junction bases not matched to a gene: 5. The CDR3 has 15 amino acids. The CDR3 protein is CASSLWGQGGETQYF. The CDR3 nucleotides are TGTGCCAGCAGTTTATGGGGACAGGGTGGGGAGACCCAGTACTTC.

The chain couples TRBV2 to TRBJ1-1, with D unresolved. The germline V gene has CDR1 SNHLY and CDR2 FYNNEI. This CDR3 has 14 residues. With 4 bases removed from V and 2 bases from J, the gap between germline ends came to 11 bases. The DNA of the CDR3 is TGTGCCAGCAGTGCCCCAGGCTATAACACTGAAGCTTTCTTT. Translation gives CASSAPGYNTEAFF.

This sequence joins TRBV19 and TRBJ2-1; possibly TRBD1 or TRBD2 for D (5 bases each). The CDR3 is made up of 22 amino acids. Germline values: CDR1 LNHDA, CDR2 SQIVND (reference sequence). V lost 0 bases and J lost 5, with 32 bases in between. CDR3 loop: CASSIDEVELFPPRGIHNEQFF. CDR3 sequence (DNA): TGTGCCAGTAGTATAGATGAGGTAGAGCTGTTCCCCCCACGGGGCATACACAATGAGCAGTTCTTC.

The table lists this clone with a count of one. J is TRBJ1-2 and V is TRBV18; 9 bases line up with TRBD1. Germline V gene data show CDR1 as KGHSH and CDR2 as LQKENI. The CDR3 length is 15 residues. Trimming cost V 3 bases and J 2 bases; bases outside gene matches: 4. The CDR3 protein is CASSPPGTGNYGYTF. The CDR3 DNA reads as TGTGCCAGCTCACCCCCCGGGACAGGGAACTATGGCTACACCTTC.

In the case of this clone: One end of the junction does not line up with germline, which may come from a read error. V and J are TRBV7-7 and TRBJ2-5; TRBD1 aligns across 9 bases. In germline, CDR1 is SSHAT, CDR2 FNYEAQ (reference sequence). This CDR3 has 18 residues. In nucleotides, the CDR3 is TGTGCTAGCAGCTTAGATGTCCCAGCCACAGGGGGCAAAGAGACCCAGTACTTC. This translates into CASSLDVPATGGKETQYF.

The chain couples TRBV6-1 to TRBJ1-5, with D uncertain. V lost 3 bases and J 3 bases, leaving 9 bases between the germline ends. The CDR3 covers 14 residues. Germline V lookup: CDR1 MNHNS, CDR2 SASEGT. The CDR3 here is CASSEMGYNQPQHF. The CDR3 DNA follows: TGTGCCAGCAGTGAGATGGGGTACAATCAGCCCCAGCATTTT.

The chain joins TRBV7-9 to TRBJ2-5; the match to TRBD1 covers 9 bases. This CDR3 region has 15 residues. Germline CDR1 is SEHNR and CDR2 is FQNEAQ (reference sequence). V lost 4 bases, J lost 2 bases, and 5 bases stayed unmatched. CDR3 nucleotide sequence: TGTGCCAGCAGCTCTCGGGACAGGGAACAAGAGACCCAGTACTTC. Its protein product is CASSSRDREQETQYF.

This clone has only one observation. The chain carries TRBV6-5 and TRBJ1-2; maybe TRBD1 (5 bases). The V gene's germline CDR1 is MNHEY and CDR2 SVGAGI. This CDR3 spans 15 amino acids. With 0 bases removed from V and 3 bases from J, the gap between germline ends came to 11 bases. This chain's CDR3 is CASSYSGTADYGYTF. DNA of the CDR3: TGTGCCAGCAGTTACTCAGGGACGGCGGACTATGGCTACACCTTC.

This clone was recorded once. The chain couples TRBV30 to TRBJ2-5; the match to TRBD1 covers 7 bases. The CDR3 runs 13 residues. V trimming: 7 bases; J trimming: 1 base; junction bases outside the gene matches: 6. Germline assignment: CDR1 GTSNPN and CDR2 SVGIG (reference sequence). In nucleotides, the CDR3 is TGTGCCTACTCGGGACAGAGCCAAGAGACCCAGTACTTC. Translated: CAYSGQSQETQYF.

This chain uses TRBV6-5 with TRBJ2-7; D may be TRBD2 (6 bases). Germline CDR1 reads MNHEY; CDR2 reads SVGAGI. The CDR3 is 15 amino acids. The V end was cut by 4 bases, the J end by 0 bases, with 13 bases between. DNA for the CDR3: TGTGCCAGCAGTTCCAGCGGGCTCAACTCCTACGAGCAGTACTTC. Its translation: CASSSSGLNSYEQYF.

In the case of this clone: At the DNA level, this CDR3 is encoded by other sequences in the same sample as well. The V and J genes are TRBV10-3 and TRBJ2-7; TRBD2 matches 15 bases. This CDR3 has 15 amino acids. V shed 6 bases and J 2 bases; nucleotides not matched to a gene: 2. CDR1 and CDR2 from the germline V gene are ENHRY and SYGVKD. CDR3 DNA sequence: TGTGCCATCAGCGGACTAGCGGGAGGGCCCTACGAGCAGTACTTC. Protein sequence: CAISGLAGGPYEQYF.

The chain links TRBV11-2 to TRBJ2-7; the D gene is possibly TRBD1 (5 bases). Trimming left V 4 bases short and J 6 bases short, with 16 bases between. The length of the CDR3 is 14 residues. In germline, CDR1 is SGHAT, CDR2 FQNNGV. CDR3 protein: CASSSVQGSGEQYF. In DNA form, the CDR3 reads TGTGCCAGCAGCTCCGTGCAGGGCTCAGGCGAGCAGTACTTC.

V and J are TRBV5-1 and TRBJ2-7, with D possibly TRBD1 on 5 matching bases. Germline V gene lookup returns CDR1 SGHRS and CDR2 YFSETQ. Trimming took off 0 bases at V and 4 bases at J, with 14 bases between the two ends. CDR3 length: 15 amino acids. CDR3 sequence reads: CASSLVPVSGYEQYF. The CDR3 DNA follows: TGCGCCAGCAGCTTGGTTCCGGTCTCAGGGTACGAGCAGTACTTC.